This section outlines one TCR beta chain sequence together with its context. In germline, CDR1 is SNHLY, CDR2 FYNNEI. The ends were cut back, 4 bases at V and 2 bases at J, with 9 bases in the middle. The CDR3 is 13 amino acids. The data derive from a study of cytomegalovirus exposure and HLA in healthy donors. The repertoire was sequenced with immunoSEQ multiplex PCR; TCRdb's copy has only in-frame clones and lacks some. The table lists fewer than 85,000 clones, roughly 90% of them singletons. This receptor was obtained from a woman aged 18-30 years in good health and CMV-seropositive. This sequence joins TRBV2 and TRBJ2-7, with TRBD2 as a possible D gene (5 bases). Sample: PBMCs. The CDR3 nucleotides are TGTGCCAGCAGTGCGGGGAAGACCTACGAGCAGTACTTC. Amino acids: CASSAGKTYEQYF.